This paragraph covers one T cell receptor (beta chain) sequence. This sample was taken from a study of blood T cell repertoires in COVID-19. Study context: The United States, Italy and Spain were the sources of the acute and convalescent COVID-19 samples.

From germline, CDR1 is SNHLY and CDR2 FYNNEI. This CDR3 region has 13 residues. V was clipped by 7 bases and J by 5 bases, with 13 bases between them. In the authors' methods: Amplifying reference gene primers gave estimates of nucleated cell counts. The protocol was immunoSEQ multiplex PCR, while the TCRdb copy is restricted to in-frame clones and leaves out a portion. The V and J calls and clone size come from that table; D and trimming were worked out from the DNA. The sample comprises 300,000 to 350,000 clones, 90% of which are singletons, and roughly 2.9% rests with the top ten. The specimen sequenced was peripheral blood. This chain links TRBV2 with TRBJ2-3; tentative D call: TRBD1 (6 bases). The sequence came from a woman aged 25 to 39 with COVID-19, enrolled during active disease. CDR3 DNA: TGTGCCAGCATGGCAGGGGTTGTAGATACGCAGTATTTT. Its translation: CASMAGVVDTQYF. Together with reference TRBV2 and TRBJ2-3, the CDR3 gives the full variable domain: EPEVTQTPSHQVTQMGQEVILRCVPISNHLYFYWYRQILGQKVEFLVSFYNNEISEKSEIFDDQFSVERPDGSNFTLKIRSTKLEDSAMYFCASMAGVVDTQYFGPGTRLTVL.